The rows below give T cell receptor beta chains drawn from one sample of a study of shared clonotypes between healthy human individuals. Libraries were prepared by immunoSEQ multiplex PCR; TCRdb keeps only in-frame clonotypes and omits some of them. The sample shows approximately 2,300,000 clones, roughly 90% of them seen only once. Material: naive CD4+ T cells from PBMCs. The receptors were gathered from a man between 18 and 29 years old in good health. Some clones in this sample may be carry-over from other donors' samples. Both conserved end residues are trimmed from each CDR3.

length | V | CDR3
12 | TRBV7-2 | ASSSGGAHYGYT
13 | TRBV5-1 | ASSLLAGVAVEQY
14 | TRBV5-6 | ASSQSDGSSTDTQY
16 | TRBV7-3 | ASSLIPRLPGAGNEQF
13 | TRBV5-5 | ASSSIRGSNEKLF
12 | TRBV5-4 | ASSLVGGYTEAF
13 | TRBV6-6 | ASSYSKGNTGELF
12 | TRBV25-1 | ASSEPGHQETQY
13 | TRBV7-2 | ASSRRGADKNIQY
12 | TRBV10-3 | AISVGISTDTQY
12 | TRBV18 | ASSPVFGIAGYT
13 | TRBV2 | ASSERGYSNQPQH
10 | TRBV25-1 | ASSVPGYGYT